Below, 2 T cell receptor beta chains from the same sample are listed, as sequenced in a study of T cell changes during pregnancy in multiple sclerosis. Libraries were prepared by immunoSEQ multiplex PCR; TCRdb keeps only in-frame clonotypes and omits some of them. The sample has about 49,000 clones, 90% to 95% seen once. The sample consisted of CD8+ T cells from peripheral blood mononuclear cells, taken before pregnancy. The origin of the receptors is a female donor with multiple sclerosis, enrolled in a pregnancy study.

This chain joins TRBV7-2 and TRBJ2-7; D possibly corresponds to TRBD2 (6 bases). The V end was cut by 2 bases, the J end by 2 bases, with 13 bases between. This CDR3 has 15 amino acids. Germline loops: CDR1 SGHTA, CDR2 FQGNSA. CDR3 nucleotide sequence: TGTGCCAGCAGCTTAAGCCGGGACTTTGCCTACGAGCAGTACTTC. Amino acids: CASSLSRDFAYEQYF.

The rearrangement joins TRBV28 to TRBJ2-7; D perhaps matches TRBD1 (7 bases). V lost 4 bases and J lost 4, with 17 bases in between. Germline CDR1 and CDR2: MDHEN and SYDVKM. The CDR3 has 15 amino acids. In DNA form, the CDR3 reads TGTGCCAGCAGTTGGCGCGGGACAGCCAAATACGAGCAGTACTTC. It is translated as CASSWRGTAKYEQYF.